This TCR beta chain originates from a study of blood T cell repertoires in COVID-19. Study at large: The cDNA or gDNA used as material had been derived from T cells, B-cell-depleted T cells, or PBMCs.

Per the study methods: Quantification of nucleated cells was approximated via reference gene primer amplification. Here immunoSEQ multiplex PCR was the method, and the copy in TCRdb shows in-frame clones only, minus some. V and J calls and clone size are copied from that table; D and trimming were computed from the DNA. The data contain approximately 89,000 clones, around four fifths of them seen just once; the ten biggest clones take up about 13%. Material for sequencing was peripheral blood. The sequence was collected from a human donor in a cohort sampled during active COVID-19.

This CDR3 reads CAWNPWDRGGNQPQHF. For the CDR3, the DNA is TGTGCCTGGAACCCTTGGGACAGGGGAGGCAATCAGCCCCAGCATTTT. The rearrangement links TRBV30 to TRBJ1-5; 10 nucleotides align to TRBD1. Trimming took 4 bases from V and 2 from J; bases not matched to a gene: 8. Germline V lookup: CDR1 GTSNPN, CDR2 SVGIG (reference sequence). CDR3 length: 16 residues.